The T cell receptor beta chain described here comes from a study of T cells after yellow fever vaccination. General study findings and limits: Post-booster samples contained most primary-vaccination clones (more than 95% CD4, about 87% CD8). Only a small proportion of the clonotypes turned up in both the CD4 and the CD8 compartments, likely arising from convergent recombination. Compared with primary, the secondary response was weaker and peaked at day 5, not 15.

This CDR3 is 17 amino acids long. Trimming took off 2 bases at V and 3 bases at J, with 19 bases between the two ends. Germline V gives CDR1 MGHRA, CDR2 YSYEKL. Template switching with 5'RACE generated the TCR cDNA and added a universal primer site and UMIs. From the 5' RACE reads, TCRdb called clonotypes with MiXCR, one entry per CDR3 protein. The sample has approximately 26,000 distinct CDR3 sequences; around 4.3% are singletons. The source material was PBMCs, either bulk or a sorted T-cell subset (CD4+, CD8+, memory, or dextramer-sorted; not recorded which), sampled on the day of the yellow fever booster vaccination. The receptor comes from a man between 18 and 35 years old who received the YFV17D yellow fever vaccine. The chain employs TRBV4-1 and TRBJ2-5; D is ambiguous. CDR3 in DNA: TGCGCCAGCAGCCAAACTTCTCTCGGGCCAATCAAAGAGACCCAGTACTTC. It is translated as CASSQTSLGPIKETQYF.